This T cell receptor (beta chain) was observed in a study of blood T cell repertoires in COVID-19. Across the whole study: The United States, Italy and Spain supplied acute and convalescent COVID-19 samples.

Methods used by the authors: Estimation of nucleated cell counts was performed using reference gene primer amplification. The protocol was immunoSEQ multiplex PCR, while the TCRdb copy is restricted to in-frame clones and leaves out a portion. The V and J calls and the clone size are those of that table, but D and trimming were determined from the DNA. The table shows some 120,000 clones, with approximately 88% occurring only once. In germline, CDR1 is SGHTA, CDR2 FQGTGA. The CDR3 is made up of 15 amino acids. Trimming pared 5 bases from V and 1 base from J, leaving 13 bases between. The sample holds one count of this clone.

Sequenced input: peripheral blood. This TCR came from a woman in her twenties or thirties who had recovered from COVID-19. The chain combines TRBV7-3 with TRBJ2-3; possibly TRBD2 for D (6 bases). Here the CDR3 DNA reads TGTGCCAGCAGCCCGGAGGGTATGGGCACAGATACGCAGTATTTT. Amino acid sequence: CASSPEGMGTDTQYF.